The sequence of this TCR beta chain was determined in a study of control samples from healthy donors and cancer patients. Sequencing was performed with immunoSEQ multiplex PCR; in TCRdb, only in-frame clones are kept and a portion is missing. Of 150,000 to 200,000 clones listed, around 90% are singletons. In germline, CDR1 is KGHSY, CDR2 FQNENV. The germline V and J ends were trimmed by 0 bases and 5 bases, with 10 bases remaining between them. The CDR3 runs to 14 residues. Sequencing was performed on blood. The chain carries TRBV16 and TRBJ1-1, with D hard to call. This TCR came from a man aged 30 to 45 in good health. CDR3 amino acids: CASSQSEVGTEAFF. In DNA, the CDR3 is TGTGCCAGCAGCCAATCGGAGGTAGGAACTGAAGCTTTCTTT.